The 2 T cell receptor beta chains given below trace back to one sample, sequenced in a study of control samples from healthy donors and cancer patients. Sequencing used immunoSEQ multiplex PCR; TCRdb keeps in-frame clones, though not all of them. The repertoire holds about 410,000 clones, with approximately 90% as singletons. The sequenced sample consisted of PBMCs. These receptors all come from a man aged 35 to 55 with head and neck cancer.

This clone has just one count. The chain joins TRBV7-2 to TRBJ1-5, with 7 bases lining up with TRBD1. Germline assignment: CDR1 SGHTA and CDR2 FQGNSA. V was clipped by 1 base and J by 7 bases; unmatched bases: 7. This CDR3 spans 15 amino acids. The CDR3 nucleotides are TGTGCCAGCAGCTTAGGGGCAGGGGGATCCCAGCCCCAGCATTTT. This codes for CASSLGAGGSQPQHF.

This clone was seen once. The rearrangement joins TRBV5-4 to TRBJ2-7, with 9 bases matching TRBD1. The CDR3 covers 14 residues. J was trimmed by 3 bases and V by 1 base; bases with no gene match: 2. Germline V CDR1 and CDR2: SGHNT, YYREEE (reference sequence). This CDR3 is CASSLTGGIYEQYF. CDR3 in DNA: TGTGCCAGCAGCTTGACAGGGGGCATCTACGAGCAGTACTTC.